Listed below are T cell receptor beta chains from one sample, sequenced in a study of blood T cells in healthy people across ages. TCRdb recomputed calls from the 5' RACE reads with MiXCR, one row per CDR3 protein. The sample records hundreds of thousands of distinct CDR3 sequences, about 52% being singletons. Source material: blood. These receptors were collected from a woman aged 55-70 years in good health. The CDR3 runs from the conserved cysteine through the conserved F or W. A D gene is named only where the DNA matches it firmly. Some rows have no size entry. The others give once, few or many, or a class for an expanded clone.

TRBJ1-1 | NA | TRBV5-1 | TRBD1 | TGCGCCAGCAGCTGGGGACAGTCGAACACTGAAGCTTTCTTT | CASSWGQSNTEAFF
TRBJ1-5 | NA | TRBV5-5 | NA | TGTGCCAGCAGTTTGGCGGGGGTCGGCAATCAGCCCCAGCATTTT | CASSLAGVGNQPQHF
TRBJ1-1 | NA | TRBV6-6 | NA | TGTGCCAGCCCCCGGACAAGAGGCACTGAAGCTTTCTTT | CASPRTRGTEAFF
TRBJ2-1 | NA | TRBV5-1 | NA | TGCGCCAGCAGCCCCTCTGACAGACCCTACAATGAGCAGTTCTTC | CASSPSDRPYNEQFF
TRBJ2-3 | many | TRBV5-1 | NA | TGCGCCAGCAGCTTGAGTCCCAGGGTTGGAGATACGCAGTATTTT | CASSLSPRVGDTQYF
TRBJ2-7 | NA | TRBV5-1 | TRBD1 | TGCGCCAGCAGCTTGACAACAGGGGGCATCGTCTACGAGCAGTACTTC | CASSLTTGGIVYEQYF
TRBJ2-7 | NA | TRBV20-1 | TRBD1 | TGCAGTGCTATTCGACAGGGGGCTTCCTACGAGCAGTACTTC | CSAIRQGASYEQYF
TRBJ2-5 | NA | TRBV20-1 | TRBD1 | TGCAGTGCTATGGACAGGGGACAGACCCAGTACTTC | CSAMDRGQTQYF
TRBJ2-5 | NA | TRBV6-2/TRBV6-3 | NA | NA | CASSFYICSGAGGGETQYF
TRBJ2-1 | NA | TRBV6-5 | NA | TGTGCCAGCATCCATTTGGGCACCAATGAGCAGTTCTTC | CASIHLGTNEQFF
TRBJ2-7 | NA | TRBV7-9 | NA | TGTGCCAGCAGCCCGGACAGATTCGAGCAGTACTTC | CASSPDRFEQYF
TRBJ2-7 | few | TRBV4-1 | NA | TGCGCCAGCAGCCAAGAATGGGGTGTAATCCACGAGCAGTACTTC | CASSQEWGVIHEQYF
TRBJ2-3 | NA | TRBV6-2/TRBV6-3 | NA | TGTGCCAGCAGACGCGGGCGACAGAGCACAGATACGCAGTATTTT | CASRRGRQSTDTQYF
TRBJ2-5 | NA | TRBV29-1 | TRBD2 | TGCAGCGTAAAGGGACTAGCGGGAGAGGGTCCCCAAGAGACCCAGTACTTC | CSVKGLAGEGPQETQYF
TRBJ1-4 | NA | TRBV10-3 | NA | TGTGCCATCAGTGAGACCCCGGCAACTAATGAAAAACTGTTTTTT | CAISETPATNEKLFF
TRBJ2-3 | NA | TRBV12-3/TRBV12-4 | TRBD1 | TGTGCCAGCTCACCCGGGACAGGGACCGATACGCAGTATTTT | CASSPGTGTDTQYF
TRBJ2-1 | few | TRBV3-1 | TRBD1 | TGTGCCAGCAGCCAAGAGGGACAGTGGGGTTACAATGAGCAGTTCTTC | CASSQEGQWGYNEQFF
TRBJ2-3 | NA | TRBV18 | NA | TGTGCCAGCTCACCTAGCGGAGGGGTGAGAGCGGATACGCAGTATTTT | CASSPSGGVRADTQYF
TRBJ2-5 | NA | TRBV20-1 | NA | TGCAGTGCTATGCGGGGAATATACCAAGAGACCCAGTACTTC | CSAMRGIYQETQYF
TRBJ2-1 | NA | TRBV4-3 | NA | TGCGCCAGCAGCCTCAGACGAGCGAGTTACAATGAGCAGTTCTTC | CASSLRRASYNEQFF
TRBJ1-4 | few | TRBV4-3 | TRBD1 | TGCGCCAGCAGCCAAGATCTTTTGGACAGGACGGGGGAAAAACTGTTTTTT | CASSQDLLDRTGEKLFF
TRBJ2-3 | NA | TRBV6-2/TRBV6-3 | TRBD2 | TGTGCCAGCAGTTACAACCCTAGCGGGATCTCAGATACGCAGTATTTT | CASSYNPSGISDTQYF
TRBJ2-5 | few | TRBV11-2 | TRBD1 | TGTGCCAGCAGCTCCGGACAGGGGGGACGGGAGACCCAGTACTTC | CASSSGQGGRETQYF
TRBJ2-1 | NA | TRBV29-1 | NA | TGCAGCGTTGAAGATCTGTCCTATCTCTCCTACAATGAGCAGTTCTTC | CSVEDLSYLSYNEQFF
TRBJ2-3 | few | TRBV7-9 | TRBD1 | TGTGCCAGCAGCTTAGAGGGACAGGGACGCACAGATACGCAGTATTTT | CASSLEGQGRTDTQYF
TRBJ1-1 | NA | TRBV6-2/TRBV6-3 | NA | TGTGCCAGCAGTTACTCTTTGGGCAGCATGAACACTGAAGCTTTCTTT | CASSYSLGSMNTEAFF
TRBJ2-7 | few | TRBV7-9 | TRBD2 | TGTGCCAGCAGCCGGGGACTAGCGGTTACCTACGAGCAGTACTTC | CASSRGLAVTYEQYF
TRBJ1-2 | NA | TRBV19 | NA | TGTGCCAGTAGTATTACCGGACAACTTAACTATGGCTACACCTTC | CASSITGQLNYGYTF
TRBJ2-5 | NA | TRBV7-2 | NA | TGTGCCAGCAGCTCATCCGTGGGCGGGCCACAAGAGACCCAGTACTTC | CASSSSVGGPQETQYF
TRBJ1-6 | NA | TRBV6-5 | NA | TGTGCCAGCAGACCCACGACCATCGGGGATTCACCCCTCCACTTT | CASRPTTIGDSPLHF
TRBJ2-1 | many | TRBV11-1 | NA | TGTGCCAGCAGCTCGAACTCGAGGGGGGCGATTCACAATGAGCAGTTCTTC | CASSSNSRGAIHNEQFF
TRBJ2-7 | NA | TRBV20-1 | NA | TGCGGTGGGGCTAGAGCGTCACACGAGCAGTACTTC | CGGARASHEQYF
TRBJ1-1 | many | TRBV13 | NA | TGTGCCAGCAGCTTGGGTGGAGTAAGCACTGAAGCTTTCTTT | CASSLGGVSTEAFF
TRBJ2-1 | NA | TRBV6-6 | NA | TGTGCCAGCAGTTACAAGGGGAGCAATGAGCAGTTCTTC | CASSYKGSNEQFF
TRBJ2-7 | NA | TRBV11-3 | TRBD2 | TGTGCCAGCAGCTCATCTAGAGGACTAGCGGGAGCTTACAATGAGCAGTACTTC | CASSSSRGLAGAYNEQYF
TRBJ1-6 | once | TRBV4-3 | NA | TGCGCCAGCAGCCAAGATCTTCAGGTGGGAACGGTGTCACCCCTCCACTTT | CASSQDLQVGTVSPLHF
TRBJ1-2 | NA | TRBV5-5 | TRBD1 | TGTGCCAGCAGCAGGGACAGGCCAATTGGCTACACCTTC | CASSRDRPIGYTF
TRBJ2-3 | NA | TRBV7-3 | TRBD1 | TGTGCCAGCAGTCCAAGTACAGGGGTCGCAGATACGCAGTATTTT | CASSPSTGVADTQYF
TRBJ2-5 | NA | TRBV7-2 | TRBD1 | TGTGCCAGCAGCTTAGCGCAGGGGGCTCTTGGGACCCAGTACTTC | CASSLAQGALGTQYF
TRBJ1-4 | NA | TRBV7-2 | NA | TGTGCCAGCAGTGCGAGACCTAATGAAAAACTGTTTTTT | CASSARPNEKLFF
TRBJ2-2 | NA | TRBV6-2/TRBV6-3 | NA | TGTGCCAGCAGTAGCCCCAGGGGATTGAACACCGGGGAGCTGTTTTTT | CASSSPRGLNTGELFF